What follows are 18 T cell receptor beta chains derived from one specimen sequenced in a study of blood T cell repertoires in COVID-19 (dated by TCRdb to 2020 to 2021). Library construction relied on the immunoSEQ multiplex PCR assay. TCRdb mirrors the immuneACCESS table, restricted to in-frame sequences. Some clones are absent from its copies; in checked studies, under half trace to an unresolved V gene, and the reason for the others is unknown. Across this sample there are some 200,000 clones, with less than 85% seen only once. The biggest ten clones account for 7.8% of the sample. Sequencing was done on a sample of peripheral blood. The receptors derive from a woman older than 75 with COVID-19, enrolled during active disease.

V and J are TRBV15 and TRBJ1-2; TRBD1 is a possible D gene (5 bases). Trimming took 0 bases from V and 0 from J, leaving 14 bases between them. Per germline, CDR1 LNHNV and CDR2 YYDKDF (reference sequence). The CDR3 covers 17 residues. This CDR3 is CATSRDPQGLANYGYTF. The CDR3 bases are TGTGCCACCAGCAGAGATCCGCAGGGATTAGCTAACTATGGCTACACCTTC.

The gene calls are TRBV2 and TRBJ2-3; TRBD2 matches 13 bases. The CDR3 has 17 amino acids. Germline values: CDR1 SNHLY, CDR2 FYNNEI. With 2 bases clipped from V and 6 bases from J, the junction kept 8 bases outside the gene matches. This CDR3 reads CASSESTSGRGRDTQYF. The CDR3 region has the DNA TGTGCCAGCAGTGAAAGCACTAGCGGGAGGGGTAGGGATACGCAGTATTTT.

The gene calls are TRBV2 and TRBJ2-3; D is possibly TRBD2 (6 bases). V was trimmed by 8 bases and J by 1 base, leaving 7 bases between them. Germline CDR1 is SNHLY and CDR2 is FYNNEI. CDR3 length equals 12 residues. CDR3 loop: CASSGGTDTQYF. As DNA, the CDR3 is TGTGCCAGCTCGGGGGGCACAGATACGCAGTATTTT.

As concerns this clone: The same CDR3 is also encoded by other DNA sequences in this sample. The chain has TRBV18 and TRBJ1-2; D is perhaps TRBD1 (5 bases). Trimming pared 0 bases from V and 4 bases from J, leaving 6 bases between. CDR3 length: 13 residues. Looked up from germline, CDR1 is KGHSH and CDR2 is LQKENI. CDR3 sequence (DNA): TGTGCCAGCTCACCACCCGGGGGCTATGGCTACACCTTC. Translated, it gives CASSPPGGYGYTF.

This clone came up once. The chain joins TRBV5-4 to TRBJ2-2, with D tentatively TRBD2 (6 bases). Germline V gene sequence: CDR1 SGHNT, CDR2 YYREEE (reference sequence). V was pared by 2 bases and J by 4 bases, with 9 bases between. The CDR3 totals 14 residues. CDR3 nucleotides: TGTGCCAGCAGCTTCGCCGGGAGCACCGGGGAGCTGTTTTTT. It codes for CASSFAGSTGELFF. The complete variable domain, with remaining parts taken from reference TRBV5-4 and TRBJ2-2, reads ETGVTQSPTHLIKTRGQQVTLRCSSQSGHNTVSWYQQALGQGPQFIFQYYREEENGRGNFPPRFSGLQFPNYSSELNVNALELDDSALYLCASSFAGSTGELFFGEGSRLTVL.

This clone appeared a few times. A read error may produce the germline difference seen at one junction end. V gene TRBV4-1 combines with J gene TRBJ2-1; D is possibly TRBD2 (5 bases). Germline V gene sequence: CDR1 MGHRA, CDR2 YSYEKL. The length of the CDR3 is 17 residues. The CDR3 region is CASSRLVTGSSYSEQFF. The CDR3 DNA is TGCGCCAGCAGCCGGCTAGTCACGGGGAGCTCCTACAGTGAGCAGTTCTTC.

V gene TRBV6-6 combines with J gene TRBJ1-1; a weak D match, TRBD1 (6 bases). This CDR3 contains 14 residues. Germline V lookup: CDR1 MNHNY, CDR2 SVGAGI (reference sequence). The V end lost 7 bases, the J end lost 5 bases, and 17 bases lay between the germline ends. The CDR3 nucleotides read TGTGCCAGCATCCCGGACAGCCGAGGGACTGAAGCTTTCTTT. Protein: CASIPDSRGTEAFF.

The rearrangement joins TRBV5-6 to TRBJ1-1; a possible D gene is TRBD1 (5 bases). Trimming pared 5 bases from V and 1 base from J, leaving 9 bases between. The CDR3 has 13 residues. Germline-derived CDR1 and CDR2 are SGHDT and YYEEEE. The CDR3 spells CASRSGGNTEAFF. The CDR3 DNA reads as TGTGCCAGCAGAAGCGGGGGGAACACTGAAGCTTTCTTT.

The genes are TRBV28 and TRBJ1-2, with D tentatively TRBD1 (6 bases). CDR3 length: 20 residues. The germline CDR1 and CDR2 sequences are MDHEN and SYDVKM. The V end lost 4 bases, the J end lost 0 bases, and 27 bases lay between the germline ends. Here the CDR3 DNA reads TGTGCCAGCAGTTACCTACAGGGTTTCGGGCCGCATCCCACTAACTATGGCTACACCTTC. The encoded protein is CASSYLQGFGPHPTNYGYTF.

The chain employs TRBV3-1 (or the pseudogene TRBV3-2) and TRBJ2-3, with TRBD2 matching over 8 bases. This CDR3 comprises 16 residues. Germline CDR1 reads LGHDT; CDR2 reads YNNKEL (reference sequence). V shed 0 bases, J shed 3 bases, and the junction held 5 bases outside the gene matches. The CDR3: CASSQDPIAGTDTQYF. The DNA for the CDR3 is TGTGCCAGCAGCCAAGACCCTATAGCGGGGACAGATACGCAGTATTTT.

J is TRBJ2-2 and V is TRBV11-3; the D gene is possibly TRBD2 (5 bases). This CDR3 has 15 amino acids. Germline CDR1 is SGHNT and CDR2 is YENEEA. With 4 bases removed from V and 4 bases from J, the gap between germline ends came to 13 bases. CDR3 loop: CASSSFGVGTGELFF. The CDR3 nucleotides read TGTGCCAGCAGCTCGTTCGGGGTGGGCACCGGGGAGCTGTTTTTT.

The chain joins TRBV12-3 or TRBV12-4 to TRBJ1-1; 10 positions agree with TRBD1. This CDR3 comprises 13 residues. The junction had 9 bases not matched to a gene; V was cut back by 6 bases and J by 11 bases. CDR3 residues: CASRLRQGASAFF. In nucleotides, the CDR3 is TGTGCCAGCAGGCTCCGACAGGGGGCATCGGCTTTCTTT.

The V call is TRBV18, the J call TRBJ2-1; the D is unclear. The germline V and J ends were trimmed by 3 bases and 9 bases, with 12 bases remaining between them. This CDR3 has 13 residues. Germline V gene data show CDR1 as KGHSH and CDR2 as LQKENI. The CDR3 here is CASSPLLESEQFF. In nucleotides, the CDR3 is TGTGCCAGCTCACCCCTTCTGGAGTCTGAGCAGTTCTTC.

The rearrangement uses TRBV3-1 (or the pseudogene TRBV3-2) and TRBJ2-7, with 7 bases fitting TRBD2. Trimming removed 4 bases from V and 2 bases from J; junction bases left unmatched: 8. In germline, CDR1 is LGHDT, CDR2 YNNKEL (reference sequence). The CDR3 is 15 residues long. The CDR3 loop reads CASSRSGGRAYEQYF. The CDR3 DNA is TGTGCCAGCAGCCGTTCCGGGGGGAGGGCCTACGAGCAGTACTTC.

The CDR3 coding sequence is TGCGCCAGCAGCTTGGGCAGGCTAGCGGAAGGGAGCACAGATACGCAGTATTTT. Residues: CASSLGRLAEGSTDTQYF. This rearrangement joins TRBV5-1 to TRBJ2-3, with 7 bases that match TRBD2. V gave up 0 bases and J gave up 0 bases; unmatched junction bases: 10. Germline CDR1 SGHRS, CDR2 YFSETQ. The CDR3 runs to 18 residues.

This chain connects TRBV11-3 to TRBJ1-3, with unresolved D. CDR1 is SGHNT, CDR2 YENEEA, per germline. Trimming took off 1 base at V and 5 bases at J, with 15 bases between the two ends. The CDR3 runs to 16 residues. The CDR3 DNA follows: TGTGCCAGCAGCTTAGCGGACGGCGGAGGCAGAAACACCATATATTTT. It codes for CASSLADGGGRNTIYF.

The V gene is TRBV7-9, the J gene TRBJ2-7, with D tentatively TRBD1 (6 bases). The ends were cut back, 4 bases at V and 7 bases at J, with 20 bases in the middle. CDR3 length: 15 residues. From germline, CDR1 is SEHNR and CDR2 FQNEAQ (reference sequence). Written as DNA, the CDR3 is TGTGCCAGCAGCTCCGGGACATACCCTTCAGAAGAGCAGTACTTC. Translation gives CASSSGTYPSEEQYF.

The chain couples TRBV7-2 to TRBJ1-4; 9 nucleotides align to TRBD1. V was clipped by 5 bases and J by 8 bases; unmatched bases: 9. This CDR3 has 15 amino acids. Germline V gene data show CDR1 as SGHTA and CDR2 as FQGNSA. The CDR3 nucleotides are TGTGCCAGCAGCACTCCCCGGGACAGGGTGGAAAAACTGTTTTTT. Protein: CASSTPRDRVEKLFF.